A selection of T cell receptor beta chains follows, all from one sample in a study of identical twins. In TCRdb, the 5' RACE reads were re-called with MiXCR into one record per CDR3 protein. Of around 960,000 distinct CDR3 sequences listed, roughly 12% are singletons. The sample also formed part of further work on yellow fever vaccine responses in identical twins.

Specimen: PBMCs. The receptors here all came from a woman between 18 and 29 years old in good health. Both conserved end residues are part of each CDR3. D genes are given only for firm matches. Some rows mark clone size as missing; the rest say once, few, many or name a class of expanded clone.

j_call clone_size d_call v_call cdr3_aa cdr3_nt
TRBJ2-7 many - TRBV10-3 CAITEGREANEQYF TGTGCCATCACCGAAGGGAGAGAGGCCAACGAGCAGTACTTC
TRBJ1-6 few - TRBV25-1 CASSEWGQGDSPLHF TGTGCCAGCAGTGAATGGGGTCAGGGAGATTCACCCCTCCACTTT
TRBJ2-7 few - TRBV7-6 CASSLDDGPYEQYF TGTGCCAGCAGCTTAGACGACGGACCCTACGAGCAGTACTTC
TRBJ1-1 few - TRBV10-2 CASSWRGIDTEAFF TGCGCCAGCAGTTGGCGGGGCATAGACACTGAAGCTTTCTTT
TRBJ2-4 - - TRBV20-1 CSAGKNIQYF TGCAGTGCTGGGAAAAACATTCAGTACTTC
TRBJ2-5 - TRBD2 TRBV4-1 CASSQDFRTSIEETQYF TGCGCCAGCAGCCAAGATTTTCGGACTAGCATAGAAGAGACCCAGTACTTC
TRBJ2-5 - TRBD1 TRBV10-3 CAISGGGTGTQETQYF TGTGCCATCAGCGGAGGGGGGACAGGGACCCAAGAGACCCAGTACTTC
TRBJ2-6 - TRBD1 TRBV9 CASSGTGGVSGANVLTF TGTGCCAGCAGCGGGACAGGGGGCGTTTCTGGGGCCAACGTCCTGACTTTC
TRBJ2-1 - - TRBV10-3 CAISESSIHEQFF TGTGCCATCAGTGAGTCTAGCATTCATGAGCAGTTCTTC
TRBJ2-2 few - TRBV15 CATSVPSKANTGELFF TGTGCCACCAGCGTCCCTTCGAAGGCGAACACCGGGGAGCTGTTTTTT
TRBJ2-7 few TRBD2 TRBV5-1 CASSVGTSGASYEQYF TGCGCCAGCAGCGTCGGGACTAGCGGCGCTTCCTACGAGCAGTACTTC
TRBJ2-6 - - TRBV5-1 CASSRRTVPGANVLTF TGCGCCAGCAGCCGGAGGACAGTCCCTGGGGCCAACGTCCTGACTTTC
TRBJ2-5 - TRBD2 TRBV7-2 CASSLARLAAWYF TGTGCCAGCAGCTTAGCGCGGCTAGCGGCATGGTACTTC
TRBJ1-2 many - TRBV5-8 CASSLVRIPYGYTF TGTGCCAGCAGCTTGGTTCGCATACCCTATGGCTACACCTTC
TRBJ2-7 few TRBD2 TRBV12-3/TRBV12-4 CASSPPVVAGPLSYEQYF TGTGCCAGCAGCCCCCCGGTGGTAGCGGGGCCGCTATCCTACGAGCAGTACTTC
TRBJ2-3 - TRBD2 TRBV20-1 CSARGDPTDTQYF TGCAGTGCGCGGGGGGACCCCACAGATACGCAGTATTTT
TRBJ2-1 many TRBD1 TRBV5-6 CASSSITGGSGKQFF TGTGCCAGCAGCTCCATTACAGGGGGCTCGGGGAAGCAGTTCTTC
TRBJ2-7 few - TRBV20-1 CSARAAEDFSSEQYF TGCAGTGCTAGAGCCGCAGAGGACTTTTCCTCCGAGCAGTACTTC
TRBJ2-5 - TRBD1 TRBV5-1 CASSLSTGSSETQYF TGCGCCAGCAGCTTATCGACAGGGTCTAGTGAGACCCAGTACTTC
TRBJ2-5 once TRBD2 TRBV7-8 CASSSGLAGGPSRETQYF TGTGCCAGCAGCTCGGGACTAGCGGGGGGTCCATCGAGGGAGACCCAGTACTTC
TRBJ2-2 - TRBD2 TRBV9 CASSVGPSGSGGELFF TGTGCCAGCAGCGTAGGGCCTAGCGGGAGCGGCGGGGAGCTGTTTTTT
TRBJ2-2 few TRBD2 TRBV4-1 CASSQGVAGNTGELFF TGCGCCAGCAGCCAAGGGGTAGCGGGAAACACCGGGGAGCTGTTTTTT
TRBJ2-7 few TRBD2 TRBV2 CASKCGTSGSYEQYF TGTGCCAGCAAGTGTGGGACTAGCGGTTCCTACGAGCAGTACTTC
TRBJ2-1 few TRBD1 TRBV28 CASTETGGNHNEQFF TGTGCCAGCACCGAGACAGGGGGGAATCACAATGAGCAGTTCTTC
TRBJ2-1 - TRBD1 TRBV4-1 CASRERGQGYNEQFF TGCGCCAGCAGAGAAAGGGGACAGGGATACAATGAGCAGTTCTTC
TRBJ2-7 - TRBD2 TRBV9 CASSVAGLGYEQYF TGTGCCAGCAGCGTAGCGGGACTAGGATACGAGCAGTACTTC
TRBJ1-5 - - TRBV6-1 CASSDPRYRDNQPQHF TGTGCCAGCAGTGACCCCCGGTACCGGGACAATCAGCCCCAGCATTTT
TRBJ2-1 few TRBD2 TRBV5-1 CASSLGGGLGDEQFF TGCGCCAGCAGCTTGGGGGGAGGGCTTGGGGATGAGCAGTTCTTC
TRBJ2-7 - - TRBV7-3 CASSLRAGSNYEQYF TGTGCCAGCAGCTTAAGGGCAGGATCTAACTACGAGCAGTACTTC
TRBJ2-7 few TRBD1 TRBV4-2 CASSQEGADRSTYEQYF TGTGCCAGCAGCCAAGAGGGGGCGGACAGGTCGACCTACGAGCAGTACTTC
TRBJ1-4 - - TRBV6-1 CASIRTGPTNEKLFF TGTGCCAGCATCCGGACCGGCCCAACTAATGAAAAACTGTTTTTT
TRBJ2-1 - - TRBV6-1 CASSRTPTDYNEQFF TGTGCCAGCAGCCGGACACCCACAGACTACAATGAGCAGTTCTTC
TRBJ2-5 - - TRBV16 CASSQLLDSQNQETQYF TGTGCCAGCAGCCAACTTCTGGACAGCCAAAATCAAGAGACCCAGTACTTC
TRBJ2-2 many TRBD1 TRBV4-1 CASSKTGAGGELFF TGCGCCAGCAGCAAAACAGGGGCGGGCGGGGAGCTGTTTTTT
TRBJ2-1 - TRBD1 TRBV12-3/TRBV12-4 CASSLARTGNEQFF TGTGCCAGCAGTTTAGCGCGGACAGGCAATGAGCAGTTCTTC
TRBJ2-5 - - TRBV12-3/TRBV12-4 CASTRGRETQYF TGTGCCAGCACCCGTGGGAGAGAGACCCAGTACTTC
TRBJ2-7 few - TRBV11-2 CASSHGTATSYEEYF TGTGCCAGCAGCCACGGGACCGCGACCTCCTACGAGGAGTACTTC
TRBJ2-1 few TRBD2 TRBV12-3/TRBV12-4 CASSPPRTSGRDEQFF TGTGCCAGCAGTCCACCCCGGACTAGCGGGAGGGATGAGCAGTTCTTC
TRBJ2-5 few - TRBV10-3 CAIKAGQGGQETQYF TGTGCCATCAAGGCGGGGCAGGGTGGGCAAGAGACCCAGTACTTC
TRBJ2-1 few - TRBV6-2/TRBV6-3 CASSQGPRLDEQFF TGTGCCAGCAGCCAAGGCCCCCGACTCGATGAGCAGTTCTTC
TRBJ2-5 - - TRBV20-1 CSARFGIQETQYF TGCAGTGCTAGATTCGGAATCCAAGAGACCCAGTACTTC
TRBJ1-1 many - TRBV5-1 CASSLTRARSLSEAFF TGCGCCAGCAGCTTGACTCGGGCAAGGAGTTTGTCTGAAGCTTTCTTT
TRBJ1-6 many - TRBV12-3/TRBV12-4 CASRGEASPLHF TGTGCCAGCAGGGGGGAGGCATCACCCCTCCACTTT
TRBJ2-1 few TRBD2 TRBV29-1 CSVVGLVGRGEQFF TGCAGCGTTGTGGGACTAGTGGGGAGGGGTGAGCAGTTCTTC
TRBJ2-5 few TRBD2 TRBV12-3/TRBV12-4 CASSFPLIGGEGIQYF TGTGCCAGCAGTTTTCCATTGATTGGCGGGGAGGGGATCCAGTACTTC
TRBJ2-2 - TRBD1 TRBV5-1 CASSGTGQGWNTGELFF TGCGCCAGCAGCGGGACGGGACAGGGGTGGAACACCGGGGAGCTGTTTTTT
TRBJ2-7 - TRBD2 TRBV28 CASAGTSGRADEQYF TGTGCCAGCGCCGGGACTAGCGGGAGGGCCGACGAGCAGTACTTC
TRBJ2-5 - - TRBV6-5 CASQGGETQYF TGTGCCAGCCAAGGGGGAGAGACCCAGTACTTC
TRBJ2-1 - TRBD2 TRBV2 CASSEGLAGTSYNEQFF TGTGCCAGCAGTGAGGGGCTAGCGGGGACCTCCTACAATGAGCAGTTCTTC
TRBJ1-1 - TRBD1 TRBV28 CASSLVTGGWRSATEAFF TGTGCCAGCAGTTTAGTCACAGGGGGCTGGAGGTCGGCCACTGAAGCTTTCTTT
TRBJ1-1 - - TRBV12-3/TRBV12-4 CASSFRRALNTEAFF TGTGCCAGCAGTTTCCGCCGGGCCCTGAACACTGAAGCTTTCTTT